Presented here are 29 T cell receptor beta chains from one specimen sequenced in a study of T cells expressing NK-cell markers. TCRdb re-called the 5' RACE reads, yielding one record per CDR3 amino acid sequence without DNA. The repertoire table contains roughly 120,000 distinct CDR3 sequences. The material sequenced was blood T cells: a sorted CD56 or NKG2C T cell subset, CD4+ or CD8+ T cells, or bulk PBMC T cells (not recorded which). The receptor set was obtained from a woman aged 18 to 75 in good health.

This chain joins TRBV25-1 and TRBJ1-2. The length of the CDR3 is 14 residues. CDR1 is MGHDK and CDR2 is SYGVNS in the germline V gene. The CDR3 is CASSEFETNYGYTF.

The J gene is TRBJ2-7, the V gene TRBV28; TCRdb outputs TRBD2, but without DNA this stays unchecked. CDR1 and CDR2 from the germline V gene are MDHEN and SYDVKM. The CDR3 loop spans 15 amino acids. CDR3 in amino acids: CASSTPSGLTYEQYF.

The chain has TRBV6-2 or TRBV6-3 and TRBJ1-2; TCRdb indicates TRBD1, and absent DNA this call remains unverified. The germline V gene encodes CDR1 MNHEY and CDR2 SVGEGT. The CDR3 consists of 15 residues. The CDR3 region is CASSPPGGSNYGYTF.

This chain connects TRBV12-3 or TRBV12-4 to TRBJ1-4; TCRdb's D call, TRBD1, is unchecked because there is no DNA. The CDR3 sequence is 15 residues long. The chain's CDR3 is CASRYTGATNEKLFF.

The J gene is TRBJ2-5, the V gene TRBV11-2; TCRdb returns TRBD2, unconfirmable since there is no DNA. The CDR3 spans 15 residues. In germline, CDR1 is SGHAT, CDR2 FQNNGV. CDR3 protein: CASSPPGPRGETQYF.

V is TRBV28 and J is TRBJ2-7; TCRdb selects TRBD1, and the lack of DNA leaves this call unchecked. The CDR3 consists of 11 residues. Germline V gene sequence: CDR1 MDHEN, CDR2 SYDVKM. The chain's CDR3 is CAVRQSYEQYF. The entire variable domain, with the rest obtained from reference TRBV28 and TRBJ2-7, is as follows: DVKVTQSSRYLVKRTGEKVFLECVQDMDHENMFWYRQDPGLGLRLIYFSYDVKMKEKGDIPEGYSVSREKKERFSLILESASTNQTSMYLCAVRQSYEQYFGPGTRLTVT.

The chain combines TRBV27 with TRBJ2-7; TCRdb designates TRBD2, a call that cannot be tested without DNA. The CDR3 is 16 amino acids. The V gene's germline CDR1 is MNHEY and CDR2 SMNVEV (reference sequence). The chain's CDR3 is CASSSGTAPKSYEQYF.

The chain employs TRBV4-1 and TRBJ2-1; TCRdb's assignment of TRBD1 cannot be checked, as there is no DNA. The germline V gene has CDR1 MGHRA and CDR2 YSYEKL. The CDR3 runs to 13 residues. CDR3 residues: CASSQDPRGQESF.

The chain couples TRBV19 to TRBJ1-1. The CDR3 loop spans 13 amino acids. Per germline, CDR1 LNHDA and CDR2 SQIVND (reference sequence). This CDR3 reads CASSIDGNTEAFF.

The rearrangement uses TRBV20-1 and TRBJ2-7. Germline V CDR1 and CDR2: DFQATT, SNEGSKA (reference sequence). This CDR3 contains 12 residues. The CDR3 loop reads CSARDLTYEQYF.

The rearrangement joins TRBV9 to TRBJ2-6. Germline CDR1 SGDLS, CDR2 YYNGEE. There are 13 residues in the CDR3. CDR3: CASSVAGANVLTF.

This sequence joins TRBV7-9 and TRBJ1-5; there is no DNA to check the TCRdb D call of TRBD1. The CDR3 length is 15 residues. Germline-derived CDR1 and CDR2 are SEHNR and FQNEAQ (reference sequence). The chain's CDR3 is CASSPAGHSNQPQHF.

CDR3 sequence: CASSLIGSDEQFF. The chain joins TRBV7-9 to TRBJ2-1; TCRdb's assignment of TRBD2 cannot be checked, as there is no DNA. The CDR3 is 13 amino acids. Germline CDR1 is SEHNR and CDR2 is FQNEAQ (reference sequence).

The CDR3 protein is CASGGPGLYTEAFF. The chain uses TRBV7-3 and TRBJ1-1. CDR1 is SGHTA and CDR2 is FQGTGA in the germline V gene. The CDR3 runs 14 residues.

V gene TRBV11-3 combines with J gene TRBJ2-3; TCRdb lists TRBD2, though no DNA is available to test this call. CDR1 SGHNT and CDR2 YENEEA come from the germline V gene. The CDR3 sequence is 17 residues long. The CDR3 loop reads CASSLDGGGLGTDTQYF.

The V call is TRBV4-2, the J call TRBJ2-7. The length of the CDR3 is 14 residues. CDR1 and CDR2 (germline): LGHNA, YNFKEQ. The CDR3: CASSQKSNYYEQYF.

The V call is TRBV4-2, the J call TRBJ2-7; TCRdb proposes TRBD2, but this gene call is untestable without DNA. Germline CDR1 and CDR2: LGHNA and YNFKEQ. This CDR3 is 13 amino acids long. CDR3 protein: CASSAGTNYEQYF.

The CDR3 spells CASSLMSGQGVVNGYTF. The V and J genes are TRBV7-6 and TRBJ1-2; without DNA, the TCRdb call of TRBD1 cannot be checked. Germline V gene sequence: CDR1 SGHVS, CDR2 FNYEAQ. The CDR3 length is 17 residues. The full variable domain, its missing parts supplied by reference TRBV7-6 and TRBJ1-2, is GAGVSQSPRYKVTKRGQDVALRCDPISGHVSLYWYRQALGQGPEFLTYFNYEAQQDKSGLPNDRFSAERPEGSISTLTIQRTEQRDSAMYRCASSLMSGQGVVNGYTFGSGTRLTVV.

The chain links TRBV5-1 to TRBJ2-1. The CDR3 contains 11 residues. Germline V gene lookup returns CDR1 SGHRS and CDR2 YFSETQ. CDR3 amino acids: CASSLANEQFF.

V usage is TRBV4-2 and J usage is TRBJ2-1. CDR3 length: 13 amino acids. The V gene's germline CDR1 is LGHNA and CDR2 YNFKEQ. CDR3 residues: CASSQDRINEQFF.

The CDR3 loop is CSVSGTRSSGANVLTF. The gene calls are TRBV20-1 and TRBJ2-6; TCRdb reports TRBD2, a call that lacks DNA to check it against. The germline V gene has CDR1 DFQATT and CDR2 SNEGSKA (reference sequence). This CDR3 contains 16 residues.

The V and J genes are TRBV3-1 and TRBJ2-1. Germline CDR1 LGHDT, CDR2 YNNKEL (reference sequence). This CDR3 has 15 amino acids. The CDR3 sequence is CASSQGWGANNEQFF.

The chain carries TRBV19 and TRBJ2-3; the D call of TRBD2 rests on TCRdb alone, since no DNA is present to check it. Germline V gene sequence: CDR1 LNHDA, CDR2 SQIVND (reference sequence). CDR3 length equals 13 residues. The CDR3 protein is CASTSGGADTQYF. Based on the CDR3 plus reference TRBV19 and TRBJ2-3, the full variable domain is DGGITQSPKYLFRKEGQNVTLSCEQNLNHDAMYWYRQDPGQGLRLIYYSQIVNDFQKGDIAEGYSVSREKKESFPLTVTSAQKNPTAFYLCASTSGGADTQYFGPGTRLTVL.

The gene calls are TRBV7-9 and TRBJ2-3; TCRdb proposes TRBD2, but this gene call is untestable without DNA. Per germline, CDR1 SEHNR and CDR2 FQNEAQ (reference sequence). The CDR3 length is 14 residues. CDR3 amino acids: CASSLWEDPDTQYF. The full variable domain, completed using reference TRBV7-9 and TRBJ2-3, is DTGVSQNPRHKITKRGQNVTFRCDPISEHNRLYWYRQTLGQGPEFLTYFQNEAQLEKSRLLSDRFSAERPKGSFSTLEIQRTEQGDSAMYLCASSLWEDPDTQYFGPGTRLTVL.

The J gene is TRBJ1-3, the V gene TRBV29-1; checking the TCRdb D call of TRBD1 is not possible without DNA. The CDR3 has 16 residues. CDR1 is SQVTM, CDR2 ANQGSEA, per germline. CDR3 residues: CSVNARDRGSGNTIYF.

This chain links TRBV13 with TRBJ1-6; TCRdb names TRBD1, which stays unverified in the absence of DNA. The CDR3 totals 16 residues. The germline CDR1 and CDR2 sequences are PRHDT and FYEKMQ (reference sequence). The CDR3: CASSPLIGGGNSPLHF.

The chain links TRBV20-1 to TRBJ2-7. The CDR3 sequence is 13 residues long. Germline lookup yields CDR1 DFQATT and CDR2 SNEGSKA (reference sequence). CDR3: CSARDSGFYEQYF.

The chain carries TRBV7-9 and TRBJ1-2. The CDR3 is 11 amino acids. CDR1 SEHNR and CDR2 FQNEAQ come from the germline V gene (reference sequence). The CDR3 sequence is CASSWAMGYTF.

The chain recombines TRBV7-6 with TRBJ2-5; with no DNA, the TCRdb D assignment of TRBD2 cannot be verified. The V gene's germline CDR1 is SGHVS and CDR2 FNYEAQ. This CDR3 contains 14 residues. CDR3 in amino acids: CASSWTSGQETQYF. The complete variable domain, with remaining parts taken from reference TRBV7-6 and TRBJ2-5, reads GAGVSQSPRYKVTKRGQDVALRCDPISGHVSLYWYRQALGQGPEFLTYFNYEAQQDKSGLPNDRFSAERPEGSISTLTIQRTEQRDSAMYRCASSWTSGQETQYFGPGTRLLVL.